One sample yielded the 12 T cell receptor beta chains listed below, sequenced in a study of blood T cell repertoires in COVID-19. Generated by immunoSEQ multiplex PCR, the TCRdb table keeps only in-frame clones and is missing some. The sample has approximately 470,000 clones, 80% to 90% seen once. Sequencing used peripheral blood. These receptors were taken from a human donor in a cohort sampled during active COVID-19.

The V gene is TRBV7-3, the J gene TRBJ2-4, with a weak D call TRBD1 (5 bases). The CDR3 runs to 15 residues. V lost 5 bases and J lost 4, with 15 bases in between. Germline V gene sequence: CDR1 SGHTA, CDR2 FQGTGA. The CDR3 region has the DNA TGTGCCAGCAGCCCCATTCTCCAGGGTAAAAACATTCAGTACTTC. It yields the protein CASSPILQGKNIQYF. The full variable domain, rest sourced from reference TRBV7-3 and TRBJ2-4, is GAGVSQTPSNKVTEKGKYVELRCDPISGHTALYWYRQSLGQGPEFLIYFQGTGAADDSGLPNDRFFAVRPEGSVSTLKIQRTERGDSAVYLCASSPILQGKNIQYFGAGTRLSVL.

This chain joins TRBV5-1 and TRBJ2-7; 10 nucleotides align to TRBD1. CDR3 size: 15 residues. Germline V gives CDR1 SGHRS, CDR2 YFSETQ. The trim removed 3 bases at V and 3 bases at J, leaving 6 bases unmatched. The CDR3 DNA is TGCGCCAGCAGCTCGGGACAGGGGATCTTCTACGAGCAGTACTTC. It yields the protein CASSSGQGIFYEQYF.

The chain carries TRBV7-3 and TRBJ2-2; 10 bases are a match to TRBD2. The CDR3 covers 16 residues. Per the germline V gene, CDR1 is SGHTA and CDR2 is FQGTGA. V gave up 3 bases and J gave up 2 bases; unmatched junction bases: 3. The CDR3 DNA is TGTGCCAGCAGCTTTCCTAGCGGGAGAAACACCGGGGAGCTGTTTTTT. Its protein is CASSFPSGRNTGELFF.

This clone was seen a few times. The gene calls are TRBV6-2 or TRBV6-3 and TRBJ2-4, with D perhaps matching TRBD2 (5 bases). Germline CDR1 is MNHEY and CDR2 is SVGEGT. The CDR3 has 14 amino acids. The germline V and J ends were trimmed by 4 bases and 3 bases, with 10 bases remaining between them. CDR3 DNA: TGTGCCAGCAGTTTCGGACTCCACAAAAACATTCAGTACTTC. This gives the protein CASSFGLHKNIQYF.

The chain couples TRBV28 to TRBJ2-1; no clear D. V was cut by 7 bases and J by 3 bases, with 10 bases left in between. Germline CDR1 and CDR2: MDHEN and SYDVKM. This CDR3 spans 13 amino acids. This CDR3 is CASIPEFYNEQFF. In nucleotides, the CDR3 is TGTGCCAGCATTCCGGAGTTCTACAATGAGCAGTTCTTC.

This clone was recorded only once. The CDR3 reads CASSVLGQEQETQYF. The CDR3 nucleotides are TGTGCCAGCAGCGTACTTGGACAGGAACAAGAGACCCAGTACTTC. The rearrangement links TRBV9 to TRBJ2-5, with 7 positions matching TRBD1. V gave up 1 base and J gave up 2 bases; unmatched junction bases: 5. The CDR3 length is 15 residues. Germline V gene data show CDR1 as SGDLS and CDR2 as YYNGEE.

This clone showed up just once. V is TRBV20-1 and J is TRBJ1-1, with D unresolved. Trimming took 1 base from V and 7 from J, leaving 4 bases between them. CDR3 size: 10 residues. The germline CDR1 and CDR2 sequences are DFQATT and SNEGSKA (reference sequence). DNA of the CDR3: TGCAGTGCTAGAGTTAATGAAGCTTTCTTT. As protein: CSARVNEAFF.

V usage is TRBV3-1 (or the pseudogene TRBV3-2) and J usage is TRBJ2-5, with D possibly matching TRBD2 (5 bases). V was shortened by 5 bases and J by 7 bases, with 20 bases between the two germline ends. CDR1 is LGHDT and CDR2 is YNNKEL in the germline V gene (reference sequence). This CDR3 has 15 amino acids. CDR3 DNA sequence: TGTGCCAGCAGCACTACTAGTGAGGGCCCTAGGACCCAGTACTTC. Translating it yields CASSTTSEGPRTQYF.

The rearrangement links TRBV5-1 to TRBJ1-3; possibly TRBD1 for D (5 bases). The germline CDR1 and CDR2 sequences are SGHRS and YFSETQ. Trimming cost V 3 bases and J 2 bases, with 9 bases left between them. The CDR3 is 14 residues long. The CDR3 here is CASSSRQPGNTIYF. The CDR3 nucleotides read TGCGCCAGCAGCTCTCGACAGCCTGGAAACACCATATATTTT.

Points on this clone: Additional DNA sequences in this sample encode the identical CDR3. The chain is built from TRBV9 and TRBJ2-3; D gene unclear. V was trimmed by 2 bases and J by 4 bases, leaving 8 bases between them. This CDR3 is 13 amino acids long. Germline loops: CDR1 SGDLS, CDR2 YYNGEE. CDR3 DNA sequence: TGTGCCAGCAGCGTTGGAGCAGCAGATACGCAGTATTTT. This gives the protein CASSVGAADTQYF.

The chain has TRBV9 and TRBJ1-3; TRBD1 agrees at 9 bases. V lost 3 bases and J lost 1; bases outside the gene matches: 5. CDR1 SGDLS and CDR2 YYNGEE come from the germline V gene. This CDR3 is 16 amino acids long. As DNA, the CDR3 is TGTGCCAGCAGCGCGGGACAGGGAGTGTCTGGAAACACCATATATTTT. As protein: CASSAGQGVSGNTIYF.

The rearrangement joins TRBV7-2 to TRBJ2-3, with 14 bases aligning to TRBD2. The CDR3 spans 16 residues. CDR1 and CDR2 (germline): SGHTA, FQGNSA. V shed 4 bases, J shed 4 bases, and the junction held 4 bases outside the gene matches. The CDR3 here is CASSSGLAGVADTQYF. For the CDR3, the DNA is TGTGCCAGCAGCTCGGGACTAGCGGGAGTGGCAGATACGCAGTATTTT.